This is a list of T cell receptor beta chains from one sample in a study of T cells in Graves' hyperthyroidism and ophthalmopathy. MiXCR, run by TCRdb on the multiplex PCR reads, gives a single entry per CDR3 protein. Of 400,000 to 500,000 distinct CDR3 sequences listed, roughly 13% are singletons. The sequencing sample was made of blood. These receptors were taken from a woman in her late teens or twenties with Graves' hyperthyroidism. Each CDR3 is given with its conserved first and last residue. Each record gives: J gene, clone size, D gene, V gene, CDR3 DNA, CDR3 protein. A D gene is named only where the DNA matches it firmly. The size field is filled for only some rows; it gives once, few, many or a size class.

TRBJ2-3,many,-,TRBV7-2,TGTGCCAGCAGCTTAAGCGTTGTTAAGGATACGCAGTATTTT,CASSLSVVKDTQYF
TRBJ2-1,many,-,TRBV5-8,TGTGCCAGCAGCCAACAGGGAAATGAGCAGTTCTTC,CASSQQGNEQFF
TRBJ1-3,-,TRBD1,TRBV12-3/TRBV12-4,TGTGCCACCGGGGAGGACAGGGGACACTCTGGAAACACCATATATTTT,CATGEDRGHSGNTIYF
TRBJ1-4,-,-,TRBV9,TGTGCCAGCAGCGGCGGGGCTAATGAAAAACTGTTTTTT,CASSGGANEKLFF
TRBJ2-3,-,-,TRBV6-5,TGTGCCAGCAGTTATGCAGGGGCGAACACAGATACGCAGTATTTT,CASSYAGANTDTQYF
TRBJ2-1,many,TRBD2,TRBV12-3/TRBV12-4,TGTGCCAGCAGTACAGCGGGAGGTATGCACAATGAGCAGTTCTTC,CASSTAGGMHNEQFF
TRBJ2-7,few,-,TRBV5-1,TGCGCCAGCAGCCCCCGACTCGATTTGGGCGAGCAGTACTTC,CASSPRLDLGEQYF
TRBJ2-3,few,TRBD2,TRBV4-3,TGCGCCAGCAGCCAAGATCTAGCGGGAGGCCGGGGCACGCAGTATTTT,CASSQDLAGGRGTQYF
TRBJ2-1,-,TRBD2,TRBV5-1,TGCGCCAGCAGCTTGGGGTGGGGGGGTGAGCAGTTCTTC,CASSLGWGGEQFF
TRBJ2-1,-,-,TRBV11-2,TGTGCCAGCAGCTCCATAGAGGGGTATGAGCAGTTCTTC,CASSSIEGYEQFF
TRBJ1-5,many,TRBD1,TRBV10-3,TGTGCCATCAGTGCCGCCGGACAGGGGTACCAGCCCCAGCATTTT,CAISAAGQGYQPQHF
TRBJ2-2,-,TRBD2,TRBV2,TGTGCCACTAGCGGGATGGGTTACACCGGGGAGCTGTTTTTT,CATSGMGYTGELFF
TRBJ1-3,few,TRBD1,TRBV2,TGTGCCAGCAATTTGGACAGGAGCTCTGGAAACACCATATATTTT,CASNLDRSSGNTIYF
TRBJ2-1,-,-,TRBV27,TGTGCCAGCAGTTTGTTCGGGTCGCCCAGTAATGAGCAGTTCTTC,CASSLFGSPSNEQFF
TRBJ2-5,-,TRBD1,TRBV24-1,TGTGCCACCAGTAGGGGGACAGGGGTCCAAGAGACCCAGTACTTC,CATSRGTGVQETQYF
TRBJ2-2,many,-,TRBV11-2,TGTGCCAGCAGCTTAGGGCACACCGGGGAGCTGTTTTTT,CASSLGHTGELFF
TRBJ1-1,many,TRBD1,TRBV28,TGTGCCAGCAGTTTCTTCCCGGACAGGAGGACTGAAGCTTTCTTT,CASSFFPDRRTEAFF
TRBJ2-7,-,TRBD1,TRBV24-1,TGTGCCACCAGTGATCGGGACAGGGGCTCCGAGCAGTACTTC,CATSDRDRGSEQYF
TRBJ2-1,-,TRBD2,TRBV7-2,TGTGCCAGCGGGCTGGGAGGACTAGGGGACGGAACCTCGTTCTTC,CASGLGGLGDGTSFF
TRBJ2-7,many,TRBD1,TRBV6-1,TGTGCCAGCAGTTTGCGGACAGGGAACTACGAGCAGTACTTC,CASSLRTGNYEQYF
TRBJ2-7,many,-,TRBV28,TGTGCCAGCAGTACAAGACATATAGCACCCTACGAGCAGTACTTC,CASSTRHIAPYEQYF
TRBJ2-7,few,-,TRBV19,TGTGCCAGTAGCCGGGATCACACATCCCCCTACGAGCAGTACTTC,CASSRDHTSPYEQYF